A selection of T cell receptor beta chains follows, all from one sample in a study of shared clonotypes between healthy human individuals. Assay used: immunoSEQ multiplex PCR; TCRdb lists only in-frame clones, some missing. The table shows millions of clones, with approximately 95% occurring only once. Input material: naive CD4+ T cells from PBMCs. These receptors were collected from a man between 18 and 35 years old in good health. Some clones in this sample may be carry-over from other donors' samples. Each CDR3 is given with its conserved first and last residue. Fields, in order: J gene, D gene, V gene, clone size, CDR3 protein, CDR3 DNA. The D gene is left open where the match is weak. Rows may omit the clone size; those that give it use once, few, many or a size class.

J gene: TRBJ2-7; D gene: TRBD1; V gene: TRBV9; clone size: .; CDR3 protein: CASSEGDLQGQDF; CDR3 DNA: TGTGCCAGCAGCGAGGGGGATCTCCAGGGACAGGACTTC
J gene: TRBJ2-2; D gene: TRBD2; V gene: TRBV27; clone size: once; CDR3 protein: CASSLSGLVDTGELFF; CDR3 DNA: TGTGCCAGCAGTTTATCGGGACTAGTTGACACCGGGGAGCTGTTTTTT
J gene: TRBJ1-1; D gene: .; V gene: TRBV6-1; clone size: .; CDR3 protein: CASRTGNQGSEAFF; CDR3 DNA: TGTGCCAGCAGAACAGGGAACCAGGGGTCTGAAGCTTTCTTT
J gene: TRBJ1-5; D gene: TRBD1; V gene: TRBV6-1; clone size: few; CDR3 protein: CASRTGLGQPQHF; CDR3 DNA: TGTGCCAGCAGGACAGGGTTGGGGCAGCCCCAGCATTTT
J gene: TRBJ1-1; D gene: .; V gene: TRBV7-3; clone size: .; CDR3 protein: CASSLLGNTEAFF; CDR3 DNA: TGTGCCAGCAGCTTATTGGGGAACACTGAAGCTTTCTTT
J gene: TRBJ2-1; D gene: .; V gene: TRBV4-3; clone size: .; CDR3 protein: CASSQAPSSYNEQFF; CDR3 DNA: TGCGCCAGCAGCCAAGCTCCTAGCTCCTACAATGAGCAGTTCTTC
J gene: TRBJ1-1; D gene: TRBD1; V gene: TRBV5-1; clone size: .; CDR3 protein: CASSLAPQGPSEAFF; CDR3 DNA: TGCGCCAGCAGCTTGGCCCCACAGGGGCCTTCTGAAGCTTTCTTT
J gene: TRBJ2-1; D gene: .; V gene: TRBV6-5; clone size: .; CDR3 protein: CASSYTGYNEQFF; CDR3 DNA: TGTGCCAGCAGTTACACCGGGTACAATGAGCAGTTCTTC
J gene: TRBJ2-7; D gene: .; V gene: TRBV9; clone size: .; CDR3 protein: CASSVRVPSYEQYF; CDR3 DNA: TGTGCCAGCAGCGTAAGGGTTCCCTCCTACGAGCAGTACTTC
J gene: TRBJ2-1; D gene: .; V gene: TRBV20-1; clone size: .; CDR3 protein: CSATGNNEQFF; CDR3 DNA: TGCAGTGCTACCGGAAACAATGAGCAGTTCTTC
J gene: TRBJ1-4; D gene: TRBD1; V gene: TRBV5-1; clone size: .; CDR3 protein: CASRNQGAANEKLFF; CDR3 DNA: TGCGCCAGCAGAAACCAGGGGGCGGCTAATGAAAAACTGTTTTTT
J gene: TRBJ2-4; D gene: .; V gene: TRBV10-2; clone size: .; CDR3 protein: CASLEVAKNIQYF; CDR3 DNA: TGCGCCAGCCTAGAGGTAGCCAAAAACATTCAGTACTTC
J gene: TRBJ1-1; D gene: TRBD1; V gene: TRBV19; clone size: .; CDR3 protein: CASSIGQVGAEAFF; CDR3 DNA: TGTGCCAGTAGTATTGGACAGGTCGGCGCTGAAGCTTTCTTT
J gene: TRBJ2-7; D gene: TRBD2; V gene: TRBV9; clone size: .; CDR3 protein: CASSVAAGGPYEQYF; CDR3 DNA: TGTGCCAGCAGCGTAGCGGCGGGAGGCCCCTACGAGCAGTACTTC
J gene: TRBJ2-3; D gene: TRBD2; V gene: TRBV9; clone size: once; CDR3 protein: CASSVASGRVPDTQYF; CDR3 DNA: TGTGCCAGCAGCGTAGCTAGCGGGAGGGTCCCAGATACGCAGTATTTT
J gene: TRBJ2-1; D gene: TRBD2; V gene: TRBV4-1; clone size: .; CDR3 protein: CASSQVAGSSYNEQFF; CDR3 DNA: TGCGCCAGCAGCCAAGTAGCGGGATCTAGCTACAATGAGCAGTTCTTC
J gene: TRBJ1-2; D gene: TRBD1; V gene: TRBV7-3; clone size: .; CDR3 protein: CASSLGTGVHGYTF; CDR3 DNA: TGTGCCAGCAGCTTAGGGACAGGGGTGCATGGCTACACCTTC
J gene: TRBJ1-3; D gene: .; V gene: TRBV6-1; clone size: .; CDR3 protein: CASSEVTGNTIYF; CDR3 DNA: TGTGCCAGCAGTGAAGTTACTGGAAACACCATATATTTT
J gene: TRBJ1-1; D gene: .; V gene: TRBV27; clone size: .; CDR3 protein: CASSLSGRLNTEAFF; CDR3 DNA: TGTGCCAGCAGTTTATCGGGCCGACTGAACACTGAAGCTTTCTTT
J gene: TRBJ2-1; D gene: .; V gene: TRBV7-8; clone size: .; CDR3 protein: CASSPRTGYNEQFF; CDR3 DNA: TGTGCCAGCAGCCCCCGGACTGGTTACAATGAGCAGTTCTTC
J gene: TRBJ2-1; D gene: .; V gene: TRBV7-3; clone size: .; CDR3 protein: CASSSSGGPSSYNEQFF; CDR3 DNA: TGTGCCAGCAGCTCGTCCGGTGGGCCGAGCTCCTACAATGAGCAGTTCTTC
J gene: TRBJ2-5; D gene: .; V gene: TRBV5-1; clone size: .; CDR3 protein: CASSFRREAPGAQYF; CDR3 DNA: TGCGCCAGCAGCTTTAGAAGGGAGGCCCCGGGGGCCCAGTACTTC
J gene: TRBJ1-2; D gene: .; V gene: TRBV4-3; clone size: .; CDR3 protein: CASSQEQGYGYTF; CDR3 DNA: TGCGCCAGCAGCCAGGAACAGGGTTACGGCTACACCTTC
J gene: TRBJ1-5; D gene: TRBD1; V gene: TRBV2; clone size: .; CDR3 protein: CASTAGTGASQPQHF; CDR3 DNA: TGTGCCAGCACGGCCGGGACAGGAGCGTCTCAGCCCCAGCATTTT
J gene: TRBJ1-4; D gene: TRBD1; V gene: TRBV5-1; clone size: .; CDR3 protein: CASSLSFWAGGNEKLFF; CDR3 DNA: TGCGCCAGCAGCTTGAGTTTCTGGGCAGGGGGAAATGAAAAACTGTTTTTT
J gene: TRBJ2-5; D gene: .; V gene: TRBV7-2; clone size: .; CDR3 protein: CASSLGPLLEETQYF; CDR3 DNA: TGTGCCAGCAGCTTAGGGCCCCTTTTGGAAGAGACCCAGTACTTC
J gene: TRBJ2-7; D gene: .; V gene: TRBV30; clone size: .; CDR3 protein: CAWSWQQPYEQYF; CDR3 DNA: TGTGCCTGGAGCTGGCAGCAACCCTACGAGCAGTACTTC
J gene: TRBJ1-5; D gene: .; V gene: TRBV6-6; clone size: .; CDR3 protein: CASKDRGNQPQHF; CDR3 DNA: TGTGCCAGCAAAGACCGTGGCAATCAGCCCCAGCATTTT
J gene: TRBJ2-3; D gene: .; V gene: TRBV2; clone size: .; CDR3 protein: CASSDQRVWDTQYF; CDR3 DNA: TGTGCCAGCAGTGATCAGCGGGTCTGGGATACGCAGTATTTT
J gene: TRBJ2-1; D gene: .; V gene: TRBV18; clone size: .; CDR3 protein: CASSPGLVSYNEQFF; CDR3 DNA: TGTGCCAGCTCACCAGGGTTAGTCTCCTACAATGAGCAGTTCTTC
J gene: TRBJ2-5; D gene: .; V gene: TRBV4-1; clone size: .; CDR3 protein: CASSRLLVVRETQYF; CDR3 DNA: TGCGCCAGCAGCCGTCTCCTGGTCGTTCGGGAGACCCAGTACTTC
J gene: TRBJ2-7; D gene: TRBD2; V gene: TRBV5-1; clone size: .; CDR3 protein: CASSSGTSGRGAYEQYF; CDR3 DNA: TGCGCCAGCAGCTCAGGGACTAGCGGGAGAGGGGCCTACGAGCAGTACTTC
J gene: TRBJ2-2; D gene: .; V gene: TRBV11-3; clone size: .; CDR3 protein: CASSFRGNGELFF; CDR3 DNA: TGTGCCAGCAGCTTCCGGGGGAACGGGGAGCTGTTTTTT
J gene: TRBJ2-3; D gene: .; V gene: TRBV7-2; clone size: .; CDR3 protein: CASSLFRADTQYF; CDR3 DNA: TGTGCCAGCAGCTTGTTCAGGGCAGATACGCAGTATTTT
J gene: TRBJ2-1; D gene: .; V gene: TRBV2; clone size: .; CDR3 protein: CAMAQGPYNEQFF; CDR3 DNA: TGTGCCATGGCTCAAGGACCCTACAATGAGCAGTTCTTC
J gene: TRBJ1-4; D gene: .; V gene: TRBV30; clone size: .; CDR3 protein: CAWRSWLPNEKLFF; CDR3 DNA: TGTGCCTGGAGAAGTTGGCTCCCTAATGAAAAACTGTTTTTT
J gene: TRBJ2-1; D gene: TRBD2; V gene: TRBV5-1; clone size: .; CDR3 protein: CASSTGLAGASEQFF; CDR3 DNA: TGCGCCAGCAGCACGGGACTAGCGGGAGCCTCGGAGCAGTTCTTC
J gene: TRBJ2-1; D gene: .; V gene: TRBV28; clone size: .; CDR3 protein: CASSPLIRGDEQFF; CDR3 DNA: TGTGCCAGCAGCCCCCTGATCCGGGGCGATGAGCAGTTCTTC
J gene: TRBJ1-1; D gene: TRBD1; V gene: TRBV5-4; clone size: .; CDR3 protein: CASSLGDRVTEAFF; CDR3 DNA: TGTGCCAGCAGCTTGGGGGACAGGGTCACTGAAGCTTTCTTT
J gene: TRBJ2-7; D gene: TRBD2; V gene: TRBV9; clone size: .; CDR3 protein: CASSVATGGEEGYEQYF; CDR3 DNA: TGTGCCAGCAGCGTAGCCACCGGGGGGGAGGAAGGCTACGAGCAGTACTTC
J gene: TRBJ2-1; D gene: TRBD2; V gene: TRBV9; clone size: .; CDR3 protein: CASSVASGSAGEQFF; CDR3 DNA: TGTGCCAGCAGCGTAGCCAGCGGGAGCGCCGGAGAGCAGTTCTTC
J gene: TRBJ2-5; D gene: TRBD1; V gene: TRBV9; clone size: .; CDR3 protein: CASSFRQGNSQETQYF; CDR3 DNA: TGTGCCAGCAGCTTCCGACAGGGTAACTCCCAAGAGACCCAGTACTTC
J gene: TRBJ1-2; D gene: TRBD1; V gene: TRBV5-3; clone size: once; CDR3 protein: CARSLRFNRGNYGYTF; CDR3 DNA: TGTGCCAGAAGCTTGAGGTTTAACAGGGGGAACTATGGCTACACCTTC
J gene: TRBJ2-5; D gene: .; V gene: TRBV25-1; clone size: .; CDR3 protein: CASSEYPSRGQETQYF; CDR3 DNA: TGTGCCAGCAGTGAATATCCTAGTCGTGGGCAAGAGACCCAGTACTTC
J gene: TRBJ2-3; D gene: TRBD2; V gene: TRBV28; clone size: once; CDR3 protein: CASSFRLAGGTRTTDTQYF; CDR3 DNA: TGTGCCAGCAGTTTTAGGCTAGCGGGAGGGACTAGGACCACAGATACGCAGTATTTT
J gene: TRBJ1-4; D gene: .; V gene: TRBV2; clone size: .; CDR3 protein: CASSLYNEKLFF; CDR3 DNA: TGTGCCAGCAGTTTGTATAATGAAAAACTGTTTTTT
J gene: TRBJ2-7; D gene: .; V gene: TRBV19; clone size: .; CDR3 protein: CASSQPGTKYEQYF; CDR3 DNA: TGTGCCAGTAGTCAACCGGGAACCAAATACGAGCAGTACTTC
J gene: TRBJ2-3; D gene: TRBD1; V gene: TRBV7-3; clone size: .; CDR3 protein: CASSPGTGVTDTQYF; CDR3 DNA: TGTGCCAGCAGCCCAGGGACAGGAGTCACAGATACGCAGTATTTT
J gene: TRBJ2-2; D gene: .; V gene: TRBV5-4; clone size: .; CDR3 protein: CASSLRGRNTGELFF; CDR3 DNA: TGTGCCAGCAGCTTGCGGGGACGCAACACCGGGGAGCTGTTTTTT
J gene: TRBJ2-1; D gene: TRBD2; V gene: TRBV7-9; clone size: .; CDR3 protein: CASSLERGGSYNEQFF; CDR3 DNA: TGTGCCAGCAGCTTAGAGCGGGGGGGATCCTACAATGAGCAGTTCTTC
J gene: TRBJ2-2; D gene: .; V gene: TRBV9; clone size: .; CDR3 protein: CASSVVGGPGELFF; CDR3 DNA: TGTGCCAGCAGCGTAGTCGGGGGACCCGGGGAGCTGTTTTTT
J gene: TRBJ1-1; D gene: .; V gene: TRBV5-1; clone size: .; CDR3 protein: CASSLASSSGQGEAFF; CDR3 DNA: TGCGCCAGCAGCTTGGCCAGTTCGTCAGGTCAGGGGGAAGCTTTCTTT
J gene: TRBJ2-2; D gene: .; V gene: TRBV18; clone size: .; CDR3 protein: CASSPPGRYTGELFF; CDR3 DNA: TGTGCCAGCTCACCACCGGGGAGGTACACCGGGGAGCTGTTTTTT
J gene: TRBJ2-3; D gene: .; V gene: TRBV28; clone size: .; CDR3 protein: CASSPSADTQYF; CDR3 DNA: TGTGCCAGCAGTCCTAGCGCAGATACGCAGTATTTT